This T cell receptor beta chain emerged from a study of immune evolution from preneoplasia to lung adenocarcinoma. Notes on this clone: Its target is not known.

Notes on the study in general: Highest clonality occurred in KRAS-mutant, not EGFR-mutant or double wild-type, nodules.

Assay: immunoSEQ multiplex PCR; the TCRdb copy retains only in-frame clones and omits some. The table includes 39,000 or so clones, over 75% detected once. V was pared by 2 bases and J by 5 bases, with 10 bases of the junction left unmatched. CDR3 length equals 16 residues. The V gene's germline CDR1 is LNHNV and CDR2 YYDKDF (reference sequence). Material: FFPE invasive lung adenocarcinoma tissue. This sequence originates from a person aged 55 to 70 with lung adenocarcinoma. The V call is TRBV15, the J call TRBJ2-5; 8 positions match TRBD1. The CDR3 loop reads CATSRPPGGGVETQYF. CDR3 nucleotide sequence: TGTGCCACCAGCAGACCCCCAGGGGGCGGAGTGGAGACCCAGTACTTC.